The 10 T cell receptor beta chains below all came from one sample that was sequenced in a study of blood T cell repertoires in COVID-19. This table comes from immunoSEQ multiplex PCR, and its TCRdb copy is limited to in-frame clones, with some not included. The data show roughly 180,000 clones, approximately 86% seen once. The sequencing sample was made of peripheral blood. Receptors were obtained from a man aged 65-85 years with active or convalescent COVID-19.

J is TRBJ1-3 and V is TRBV3-1 (or the pseudogene TRBV3-2), with 8 bases lining up with TRBD1. The CDR3 consists of 22 residues. V lost 1 base to trimming and J lost 0 bases; unmatched junction nucleotides: 20. Germline V lookup: CDR1 LGHDT, CDR2 YNNKEL (reference sequence). The CDR3 sequence is CASSQVWGRQGWSKFSGNTIYF. The CDR3 DNA sequence: TGTGCCAGCAGCCAAGTTTGGGGCCGACAGGGGTGGTCGAAATTCTCTGGAAACACCATATATTTT.

This clone was seen just once. The chain employs TRBV19 and TRBJ1-3; perhaps TRBD1 as D (6 bases). Germline-derived CDR1 and CDR2 are LNHDA and SQIVND (reference sequence). The ends were cut back, 8 bases at V and 0 bases at J, with 17 bases in the middle. CDR3 length: 16 amino acids. In nucleotides, the CDR3 is TGTGCCAGTGGGTTTGGACAGCTTCACTCTGGAAACACCATATATTTT. The encoded protein is CASGFGQLHSGNTIYF.

V usage is TRBV27 and J usage is TRBJ2-1; TRBD2 aligns across 10 bases. Germline V CDR1 and CDR2: MNHEY, SMNVEV (reference sequence). Germline trimming cut 4 bases from V and 7 bases from J; bases unmatched to any gene: 10. CDR3 length: 16 amino acids. The CDR3 loop is CASSYLPTSGMNEQFF. DNA of the CDR3: TGTGCCAGCAGTTACCTCCCAACTAGCGGGATGAATGAGCAGTTCTTC.

This clone appeared a single time. This chain joins TRBV7-2 and TRBJ1-2; TRBD1 is a possible D gene (6 bases). Per germline, CDR1 SGHTA and CDR2 FQGNSA. The CDR3 loop spans 13 amino acids. V was pared by 3 bases and J by 2 bases, with 7 bases between. CDR3 amino acids: CASSLDSNYGYTF. CDR3 DNA sequence: TGTGCCAGCAGCTTGGACAGCAACTATGGCTACACCTTC.

This sequence joins TRBV28 and TRBJ2-7; 7 bases line up with TRBD2. Germline V gene sequence: CDR1 MDHEN, CDR2 SYDVKM. The CDR3 totals 14 residues. V lost 6 bases to trimming and J lost 0 bases; unmatched junction nucleotides: 5. The CDR3 is CASSSGGSSYEQYF. DNA of the CDR3: TGTGCCAGCAGCTCCGGGGGGAGCTCCTACGAGCAGTACTTC.

The chain uses TRBV5-4 and TRBJ2-5; the match to TRBD1 covers 8 bases. CDR1 is SGHNT and CDR2 is YYREEE in the germline V gene (reference sequence). This CDR3 is 14 amino acids long. Trimming took 5 bases from V and 4 from J; bases not matched to a gene: 7. CDR3 nucleotide sequence: TGTGCCAGCAGTTACCCAGGGGGCCCAGAGACCCAGTACTTC. Translating gives CASSYPGGPETQYF.

This chain links TRBV10-2 with TRBJ2-5, with TRBD1 matching 8 bases. The CDR3 has 13 amino acids. J lost 2 bases, V lost 6 bases, and 2 bases had no gene match. CDR1 is WSHSY, CDR2 SAAADI, per germline. CDR3 sequence: CASRRTGQETQYF. In nucleotides, the CDR3 is TGCGCCAGCAGGAGGACAGGGCAAGAGACCCAGTACTTC.

This chain joins TRBV13 and TRBJ1-6; tentatively, D is TRBD1 (6 bases). CDR1 PRHDT and CDR2 FYEKMQ come from the germline V gene (reference sequence). The CDR3 spans 17 residues. V lost 5 bases and J 4 bases, leaving 18 bases between the germline ends. The CDR3 sequence is CASSPSGDTRYNSPLHF. The CDR3 DNA sequence: TGTGCCAGCAGCCCGTCTGGGGACACCCGATATAATTCACCCCTCCACTTT.

This chain joins TRBV28 and TRBJ2-7; D is perhaps TRBD2 (5 bases). The V and J ends lost 3 bases and 4 bases respectively, with 22 bases between them. The CDR3 consists of 17 residues. Germline V CDR1 and CDR2: MDHEN, SYDVKM. CDR3: CASSFIGVSTGSYEQYF. The CDR3 DNA reads as TGTGCCAGCAGTTTTATTGGTGTGTCAACGGGGAGTTACGAGCAGTACTTC.

The rearrangement joins TRBV2 to TRBJ1-3; possible D gene TRBD1, 5 bases. The CDR3 has 16 residues. Germline CDR1 and CDR2: SNHLY and FYNNEI. Between the trimmed V and J ends, which lost 2 bases and 4 bases, there was a span of 15 bases. CDR3 amino acids: CASSESRRVVGNTIYF. The CDR3 nucleotides read TGTGCCAGCAGTGAATCGCGCAGGGTCGTCGGAAACACCATATATTTT.